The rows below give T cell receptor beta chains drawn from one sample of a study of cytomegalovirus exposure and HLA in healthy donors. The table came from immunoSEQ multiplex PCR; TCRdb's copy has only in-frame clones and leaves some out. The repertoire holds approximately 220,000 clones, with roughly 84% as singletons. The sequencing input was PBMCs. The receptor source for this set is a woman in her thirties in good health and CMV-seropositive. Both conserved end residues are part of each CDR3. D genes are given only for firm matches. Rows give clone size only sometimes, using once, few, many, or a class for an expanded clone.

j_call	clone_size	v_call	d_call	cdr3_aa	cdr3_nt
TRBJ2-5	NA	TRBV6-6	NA	CASSPDTGETQYF	TGTGCCAGCAGTCCGGACACTGGGGAGACCCAGTACTTC
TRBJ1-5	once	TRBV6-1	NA	CASSESPVNQPQHF	TGTGCCAGCAGTGAATCCCCAGTCAATCAGCCCCAGCATTTT
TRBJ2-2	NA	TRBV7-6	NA	CASSLAYLNTGELFF	TGTGCCAGCAGCTTAGCTTACCTGAACACCGGGGAGCTGTTTTTT
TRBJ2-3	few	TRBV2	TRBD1	CASIRDRSTDTQYF	TGTGCCAGCATTAGGGACAGGAGCACAGATACGCAGTATTTT
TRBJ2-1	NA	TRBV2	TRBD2	CASRRLAGSYNEQFF	TGTGCCAGCAGGAGACTAGCGGGATCTTACAATGAGCAGTTCTTC
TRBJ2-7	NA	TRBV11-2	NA	CASSLAESYYEQYF	TGTGCCAGCAGCTTAGCTGAGAGTTACTACGAGCAGTACTTC
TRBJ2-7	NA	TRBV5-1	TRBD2	CASSLVRERDGGEQYF	TGCGCCAGCAGCCTGGTTAGGGAGCGGGATGGGGGCGAGCAGTACTTC
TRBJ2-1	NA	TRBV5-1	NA	CASSSDSYNEQFF	TGCGCCAGCAGTTCGGACAGTTACAATGAGCAGTTCTTC
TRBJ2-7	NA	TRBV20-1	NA	CSVSGQYEQYF	TGCAGTGTCTCTGGACAGTACGAGCAGTACTTC
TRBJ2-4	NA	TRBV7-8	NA	CASSLAGPKNIQYF	TGTGCCAGCAGCTTAGCAGGCCCGAAAAACATTCAGTACTTC
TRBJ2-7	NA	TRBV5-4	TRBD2	CASRGQAGTSSYEQYF	TGTGCCAGCAGGGGTCAGGCCGGGACTAGCTCCTACGAGCAGTACTTC
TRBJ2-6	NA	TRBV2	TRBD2	CASSYRLAGAGANVLTF	TGTGCCAGCAGCTATAGACTAGCGGGAGCTGGGGCCAACGTCCTGACTTTC
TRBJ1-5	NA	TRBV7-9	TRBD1	CASSATGGSQPQHF	TGTGCCAGCAGCGCCACAGGGGGCAGTCAGCCCCAGCATTTT
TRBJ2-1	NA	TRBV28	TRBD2	CASRNGGTSPEQFF	TGTGCCAGCAGAAATGGAGGGACTAGCCCCGAGCAGTTCTTC
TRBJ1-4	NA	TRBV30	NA	CACATNEKLFF	TGTGCCTGCGCAACTAATGAAAAACTGTTTTTT
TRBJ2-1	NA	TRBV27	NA	CASSPLRGSSYNEQFF	TGTGCCAGCAGTCCCCTTCGGGGGAGCTCCTACAATGAGCAGTTCTTC
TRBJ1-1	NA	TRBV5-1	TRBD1	CASSLGQGIVEAFF	TGCGCCAGCAGCTTGGGACAGGGTATAGTTGAAGCTTTCTTT
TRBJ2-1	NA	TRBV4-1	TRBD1	CASSQYRGDNEQFF	TGCGCCAGCAGCCAATACAGGGGGGACAATGAGCAGTTCTTC
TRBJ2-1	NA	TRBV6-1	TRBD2	CASSLGLAGVNEQFF	TGTGCCAGCAGTTTGGGACTAGCGGGAGTAAATGAGCAGTTCTTC
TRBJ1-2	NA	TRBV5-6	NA	CASSLNQNYGYTF	TGTGCCAGCAGCTTAAATCAGAACTATGGCTACACCTTC
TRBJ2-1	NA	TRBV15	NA	CATSTGTSYNEQFF	TGTGCCACCAGCACCGGGACCTCCTACAATGAGCAGTTCTTC
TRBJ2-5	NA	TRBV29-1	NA	CSVEGAHETQYF	TGCAGCGTTGAGGGGGCGCACGAGACCCAGTACTTC
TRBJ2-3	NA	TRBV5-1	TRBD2	CASSSRGERELGTDTQYF	TGCGCCAGCAGCTCACGCGGGGAGCGGGAGTTGGGAACAGATACGCAGTATTTT
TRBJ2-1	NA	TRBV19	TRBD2	CASSMMGLALIPSYNEQFF	TGTGCCAGTAGTATGATGGGACTAGCGCTAATACCCTCCTACAATGAGCAGTTCTTC
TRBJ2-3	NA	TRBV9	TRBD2	CASSVGGVRTDTQYF	TGTGCCAGCAGCGTGGGAGGGGTTCGCACAGATACGCAGTATTTT
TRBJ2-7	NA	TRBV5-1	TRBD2	CASTPGLVDYEQYF	TGCGCCAGCACCCCCGGACTAGTAGACTACGAGCAGTACTTC
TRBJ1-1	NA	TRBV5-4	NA	CASSRKGTSSEAFF	TGTGCCAGCAGCCGGAAGGGAACCAGTAGCGAAGCTTTCTTT
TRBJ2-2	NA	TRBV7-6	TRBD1	CASSLTGDTGELFF	TGTGCCAGCAGCTTAACAGGGGACACCGGGGAGCTGTTTTTT